This is a list of T cell receptor beta chains from one sample in a study of identical twins. Via MiXCR, TCRdb re-called the 5' RACE reads, giving one row per CDR3 protein. The sample comprises 450,000 or so distinct CDR3 sequences, 11% to 15% of which are singletons, and roughly 0.56% rests with the top ten. The sample was also reused in another study, on yellow fever vaccine responses in identical twins.

Sequencing was carried out using CD4+ T cells sorted from blood. The receptors originated from a woman younger than 35 in good health. CDR3s include the opening cysteine and the closing phenylalanine or tryptophan. A D gene is named only where the DNA matches it firmly. Clone sizes are given selectively: once, few, many, or a class where the clone is expanded.

J gene	D gene	V gene	clone size	CDR3 DNA	CDR3 protein
TRBJ1-1	NA	TRBV2	few	TGTGCCAGCAAGGGTTCGAACACTGAAGCTTTCTTT	CASKGSNTEAFF
TRBJ2-5	NA	TRBV9	NA	TGTGCCAGCAGCGTAGAAGGGGGAGCTTGGGGAGAGACCCAGTACTTC	CASSVEGGAWGETQYF
TRBJ2-7	NA	TRBV5-1	NA	TGCGCCAGCAGCCAAGCCGTCGTTGGGGGCCCCTACGAGCAGTACTTC	CASSQAVVGGPYEQYF
TRBJ2-3	NA	TRBV27	NA	TGTGCCAGCAGTTACAGGCGCACAGATACGCAGTATTTT	CASSYRRTDTQYF
TRBJ2-7	NA	TRBV9	few	TGTGCCAGCAGCGTAGGGACAGAGGGCTACGAGCAGTACTTC	CASSVGTEGYEQYF
TRBJ2-3	NA	TRBV9	once	TGTGCCAGCAGCGTAATTGGGTCTAGCGTTCATACGCAGTATTTT	CASSVIGSSVHTQYF
TRBJ2-4	NA	TRBV27	few	TGTGCCAGCAGTCCCGTCGACATATATCAAAACATTCAGTACTTC	CASSPVDIYQNIQYF
TRBJ2-7	NA	TRBV7-2	few	TGTGCCAGCAGTTCAGACGGGTACGAGCAGTACTTC	CASSSDGYEQYF
TRBJ2-1	TRBD2	TRBV7-9	few	TGTGCCAGCAGCTTAGCGCAGACTAGCGGGAAGAATGAGCAGTTCTTC	CASSLAQTSGKNEQFF
TRBJ2-2	TRBD1	TRBV10-3	NA	TGTGCCATCAAAACTAACCGGGACAGGGGAAGGACCGGGGAGCTGTTTTTT	CAIKTNRDRGRTGELFF
TRBJ1-5	TRBD1	TRBV15	few	TGTGCCACCAGCGCCCAGGGGGATAGCAATCAGCCCCAGCATTTT	CATSAQGDSNQPQHF
TRBJ2-2	NA	TRBV7-7	few	TGTGCTAGCAGTCATTTATCTGTTAGGGTAGCAGCGAACACCGGGGAGCTGTTTTTT	CASSHLSVRVAANTGELFF
TRBJ1-1	NA	TRBV20-1	NA	TGCAGTGCTAGAGATCGAAGGCAAGTGAACACTGAAGCTTTCTTT	CSARDRRQVNTEAFF
TRBJ2-2	TRBD1	TRBV20-1	NA	TGCAGTGCTGGGCCGACAGGGTCGGTCACCGGGGAGCTGTTTTTT	CSAGPTGSVTGELFF
TRBJ2-1	NA	TRBV6-1	NA	TGTGCCAGCAGACGGGGGACAGAGAATGAGCAGTTCTTC	CASRRGTENEQFF
TRBJ2-5	NA	TRBV20-1	NA	TGCAGTGCCCTTTACGGGACAACCCAAGAGACCCAGTACTTC	CSALYGTTQETQYF
TRBJ2-7	NA	TRBV4-3	few	TGCGCCAGCAGCCAAGAGGTCGCACTTAGCTCCTACGAGCAGTACTTC	CASSQEVALSSYEQYF
TRBJ2-7	NA	TRBV7-9	NA	TGTGCCAGCAGCCGAGGACAGACGAGCTCCTACGAGCAGTACTTC	CASSRGQTSSYEQYF
TRBJ2-7	NA	TRBV6-2/TRBV6-3	few	TGTGCCAGCAGTTACCAGGGGGGCTACGAGCAGTACTTC	CASSYQGGYEQYF
TRBJ2-5	TRBD2	TRBV23-1	NA	TGCGCCAGCAGTCAATCTCCTCAGGGCTCTAGCGGGAGGGAGACCCAGTACTTC	CASSQSPQGSSGRETQYF
TRBJ2-1	NA	TRBV12-3/TRBV12-4	many	TGTGCCAGCCGAATTACAGGGACGCAGTTCTTC	CASRITGTQFF
TRBJ2-3	NA	TRBV6-5	NA	TGTGCCAGCAGTTCGGGGGGCCCGCCAAATACGCAGTATTTT	CASSSGGPPNTQYF
TRBJ2-7	TRBD1	TRBV24-1	few	TGTGCCACCAGTGACAGGGACAGGCCCTACGAGCAGTACTTC	CATSDRDRPYEQYF
TRBJ1-5	TRBD1	TRBV5-6	many	TGTGCCAGCAGCCGGACAGGGGGTGGTAATCAGCCCCAGCATTTT	CASSRTGGGNQPQHF
TRBJ2-7	NA	TRBV27	few	TGTGCCAGCAGTTTTAGTGAGTCAACCGAGCAGTACTTC	CASSFSESTEQYF
TRBJ2-7	NA	TRBV6-2/TRBV6-3	many	TGTGCCAGCAGGCTGATCTACGAGCAGTACTTC	CASRLIYEQYF
TRBJ2-7	TRBD1	TRBV4-1	few	TGCGCCAGCAGCCAAGCGACCACAGGGGTGTACGAGCAGTACTTC	CASSQATTGVYEQYF
TRBJ2-7	NA	TRBV29-1	few	TGCAGCGTTGACATAACGGTTGGAAGCGAGCAGTACTTC	CSVDITVGSEQYF
TRBJ2-5	TRBD1	TRBV11-2	NA	TGTGCCAGCAGCCGAGACAGGGGGCCCCCAGAGACCCAGTACTTC	CASSRDRGPPETQYF
TRBJ2-1	NA	TRBV3-1	NA	TGTGCCAGCAGCCAAGATGAAGACTACAATGAGCAGTTCTTC	CASSQDEDYNEQFF
TRBJ1-2	NA	TRBV12-3/TRBV12-4	NA	TGTGCCAGCAGTTTGCGGCTGACCTATGGCTACACCTTC	CASSLRLTYGYTF
TRBJ1-5	NA	TRBV12-3/TRBV12-4	many	TGTGCCAGCAGCATCGGCAGGCCCGATCAGCCCCAGCATTTT	CASSIGRPDQPQHF
TRBJ2-1	TRBD2	TRBV11-2	few	TGTGCCAGCAGCTCTCCAAGGACTAGCGGGAGGGCCGGCGGGTACAATGAGCAGTTCTTC	CASSSPRTSGRAGGYNEQFF
TRBJ1-4	NA	TRBV7-2	many	TGTGCCAGCAGCTTAGGACAGAGTAGTAATGAAAAACTGTTTTTT	CASSLGQSSNEKLFF
TRBJ2-7	TRBD2	TRBV5-1	once	TGCGCCAGCAATAGCGGGGGCGGCCCCTACGAGCAGTACTTC	CASNSGGGPYEQYF
TRBJ2-3	NA	TRBV5-1	NA	TGCGCCAGCAGCGGGGGACGGACGCATACGACTAGCACAGATACGCAGTATTTT	CASSGGRTHTTSTDTQYF
TRBJ2-1	NA	TRBV29-1	NA	TGCAGCGTTGACGGTCAATCGAGCTCCTACAATGAGCAGTTCTTC	CSVDGQSSSYNEQFF
TRBJ2-1	NA	TRBV7-8	NA	TGTGCCAGCAGCTTAACAGGGGCGGGGGGCAATGAGCAGTTCTTC	CASSLTGAGGNEQFF
TRBJ2-3	NA	TRBV18	once	TGTGCCAGCTCACCAATCGCCCCACGAACAGATACGCAGTATTTT	CASSPIAPRTDTQYF
TRBJ2-6	NA	TRBV5-6	once	TGTGCCAGCAGCTTGGCCCCCGACAAAGGTTTCCTCTCTGGGGCCAACGTCCTGACTTTC	CASSLAPDKGFLSGANVLTF